The rows below give T cell receptor beta chains drawn from one sample of a study of PD-1 blockade in classical Hodgkin lymphoma. Data came from immunoSEQ multiplex PCR; TCRdb stores just in-frame clones and leaves some out. The sample has around 13,000 clones; roughly 86% are singletons. The material was peripheral blood mononuclear cells (PBMCs), obtained at baseline. Every receptor here comes from a human donor with classical Hodgkin lymphoma. Both conserved end residues are part of each CDR3. The order of the fields is J gene, D gene, V gene, clone size, CDR3 DNA, CDR3 protein. D genes are given only for firm matches. Size values are once, few and many counts, or a class for expanded clones, and some rows have none.

J: TRBJ1-5
D: -
V: TRBV5-6
size: -
DNA: TGTGCCAGCAGCTTGGGTGGGACAACTCTTTATAGCAATCAGCCCCAGCATTTT
CDR3: CASSLGGTTLYSNQPQHF

J: TRBJ2-2
D: -
V: TRBV11-3
size: -
DNA: TGTGCCAGCAGCTTAGGGGGAGTAAACACCGGGGAGCTGTTTTTT
CDR3: CASSLGGVNTGELFF

J: TRBJ2-3
D: -
V: TRBV19
size: -
DNA: TGTGCCAGTAGTATACGGAGGGCGGATACGCAGTATTTT
CDR3: CASSIRRADTQYF

J: TRBJ2-2
D: -
V: TRBV6-5
size: -
DNA: TGTGCCAGCAGTTACGAGGGAGCCGGGGAGCTGTTTTTT
CDR3: CASSYEGAGELFF

J: TRBJ1-4
D: TRBD1
V: TRBV15
size: -
DNA: TGTGCCACCAGCAAGGGACAGGGAAGTGAAAAACTGTTTTTT
CDR3: CATSKGQGSEKLFF

J: TRBJ1-3
D: -
V: TRBV10-3
size: -
DNA: TGTGCCATCTCGGGGGGGACTGGAAACACCATATATTTT
CDR3: CAISGGTGNTIYF

J: TRBJ2-7
D: TRBD2
V: TRBV6-5
size: -
DNA: TGTGCCAGCACCACTAGCGGGAAGGCCAGGGAGCAGTACTTC
CDR3: CASTTSGKAREQYF

J: TRBJ2-7
D: -
V: TRBV30
size: -
DNA: TGTGCCTGGAGTAGGGGAGGCGAGCAGTACTTC
CDR3: CAWSRGGEQYF

J: TRBJ1-1
D: -
V: TRBV11-2
size: -
DNA: TGTGCCAGCAGCTTTACACTGAACACTGAAGCTTTCTTT
CDR3: CASSFTLNTEAFF

J: TRBJ1-5
D: -
V: TRBV6-4
size: -
DNA: TGTGCCAGTTCCCCCTACTCTAGTGATCAGCCCCAGCATTTT
CDR3: CASSPYSSDQPQHF

J: TRBJ1-2
D: TRBD1
V: TRBV5-1
size: -
DNA: TGCGCCAGCAGCTCGGACAGGGACAATGGCTACACCTTC
CDR3: CASSSDRDNGYTF

J: TRBJ2-7
D: TRBD2
V: TRBV6-1
size: -
DNA: TGTGCCAGCAGGTTAGTAGGACTAGCGACTCCCGAGCAGTACTTC
CDR3: CASRLVGLATPEQYF

J: TRBJ1-1
D: -
V: TRBV5-1
size: -
DNA: TGCGCCAGCAGCTTGGAAGCTTACTCGGGGGCTGAAGCTTTCTTT
CDR3: CASSLEAYSGAEAFF

J: TRBJ2-2
D: TRBD2
V: TRBV4-1
size: -
DNA: TGCGCCAGCAGCCAAGACTCTAGCGGGAGGGTGCACGGGGAGCTGTTTTTT
CDR3: CASSQDSSGRVHGELFF

J: TRBJ1-1
D: -
V: TRBV7-3
size: -
DNA: TGTGCCAGCAGCCGGGACAACTCAAACACTGAAGCTTTCTTT
CDR3: CASSRDNSNTEAFF

J: TRBJ2-3
D: -
V: TRBV7-3
size: -
DNA: TGTGCCAGCAGCTCAGCGCTTAAGGGGGATACGCAGTATTTT
CDR3: CASSSALKGDTQYF

J: TRBJ1-1
D: -
V: TRBV7-9
size: -
DNA: TGTGCCAGCAGCTTAAAGGGTCCGGACACTGAAGCTTTCTTT
CDR3: CASSLKGPDTEAFF

J: TRBJ1-6
D: TRBD1
V: TRBV18
size: -
DNA: TGTGCCAGCTCACTCCAGGGGGGCTCACCCCTCCACTTT
CDR3: CASSLQGGSPLHF

J: TRBJ1-2
D: -
V: TRBV7-6
size: -
DNA: TGTGCCAGCAGCTTAACTCGGGGCTCTGTCTATGGCTACACCTTC
CDR3: CASSLTRGSVYGYTF

J: TRBJ2-1
D: TRBD2
V: TRBV5-1
size: -
DNA: TGCGCCAGCAGCTTGGCCTCTAGCGGGAGAACAAGTGGGAATGAGCAGTTCTTC
CDR3: CASSLASSGRTSGNEQFF

J: TRBJ1-1
D: -
V: TRBV11-2
size: -
DNA: TGTGCCAGCAGCTTTATTCGGGTACTGAACACTGAAGCTTTCTTT
CDR3: CASSFIRVLNTEAFF

J: TRBJ2-7
D: -
V: TRBV14
size: -
DNA: TGTGCCAGCAGTCAGTTCCGGGCTGGGGAGCAGTACTTC
CDR3: CASSQFRAGEQYF

J: TRBJ2-3
D: -
V: TRBV7-2
size: -
DNA: TGTGCCAGCAGCGAAGGTCTTATGGGCAGGACGCAGTATTTT
CDR3: CASSEGLMGRTQYF

J: TRBJ2-7
D: TRBD2
V: TRBV30
size: -
DNA: TGTGCCTGGAGTCCACTAGCGGGAGTTTCTTACGAGCAGTACTTC
CDR3: CAWSPLAGVSYEQYF

J: TRBJ1-5
D: -
V: TRBV6-5
size: -
DNA: TGTGCCAGCAGTTACGGGGGGAATCAGCCCCAGCATTTT
CDR3: CASSYGGNQPQHF

J: TRBJ2-1
D: -
V: TRBV7-3
size: -
DNA: TGTGCCAGCAGCTTAAGGGACAATGAGCAGTTCTTC
CDR3: CASSLRDNEQFF

J: TRBJ2-7
D: -
V: TRBV6-1
size: -
DNA: TGTGCCAGCAGTTGGCCGACCTACGAGCAGTACTTC
CDR3: CASSWPTYEQYF

J: TRBJ2-7
D: TRBD2
V: TRBV5-4
size: -
DNA: TGTGCCAGCTACCCCCAGGGCGGGGGAGGATACGAGCAGTACTTC
CDR3: CASYPQGGGGYEQYF

J: TRBJ2-1
D: -
V: TRBV19
size: -
DNA: TGTGCCAGTAGTATATTCGGGAGCTGGGGGAATGAGCAGTTCTTC
CDR3: CASSIFGSWGNEQFF

J: TRBJ2-4
D: TRBD2
V: TRBV30
size: -
DNA: TGTGCCTGGAGTGTGGGGGGGAGCAACATTCAGTACTTC
CDR3: CAWSVGGSNIQYF

J: TRBJ1-4
D: TRBD1
V: TRBV28
size: -
DNA: TGTGCCAGCAGTCCCTCCACCCGACAGGGGGCTGAGGAAAAACTGTTTTTT
CDR3: CASSPSTRQGAEEKLFF

J: TRBJ2-7
D: -
V: TRBV4-2
size: once
DNA: TGTGCCAGCAGCCAAGGGGGGCAAGTCGAGCAGTACTTC
CDR3: CASSQGGQVEQYF

J: TRBJ2-7
D: -
V: TRBV14
size: -
DNA: TGTGCCAGCAGCCAATCTAACCACGAGCAGTACTTC
CDR3: CASSQSNHEQYF

J: TRBJ2-7
D: -
V: TRBV11-2
size: -
DNA: TGTGCCAGCAGCTTAATTCCATCCCACTACGAGCAGTACTTC
CDR3: CASSLIPSHYEQYF

J: TRBJ1-2
D: -
V: TRBV29-1
size: -
DNA: TGCAGCGTTGATCGGGGGGACTATGGCTACACCTTC
CDR3: CSVDRGDYGYTF

J: TRBJ2-7
D: -
V: TRBV7-9
size: -
DNA: TGTGCCAGCAGCTTGAGGGGGGGCGAGCAGTACTTC
CDR3: CASSLRGGEQYF

J: TRBJ1-5
D: -
V: TRBV9
size: -
DNA: TGTGCCAGCAGTAACGAACCGGGACCCAATCAGCCCCAGCATTTT
CDR3: CASSNEPGPNQPQHF

J: TRBJ2-7
D: -
V: TRBV5-1
size: -
DNA: TGCGCCAGCAGCTTGACAGCGGGTGGTAACTACGAGCAGTACTTC
CDR3: CASSLTAGGNYEQYF

J: TRBJ2-1
D: TRBD1
V: TRBV13
size: -
DNA: TGTGCCAGCAGCCAGGACAGGGTCGCCTACAATGAGCAGTTCTTC
CDR3: CASSQDRVAYNEQFF

J: TRBJ1-6
D: TRBD1
V: TRBV4-1
size: few
DNA: TGCGCCAGCAGCCCCGGGACAGGGAGGAATTCACCCCTCCACTTT
CDR3: CASSPGTGRNSPLHF

J: TRBJ1-2
D: -
V: TRBV27
size: -
DNA: TGTGCCAGCAGTTTAACCGGGTATACCTTTTCTAATGGCTACACCTTC
CDR3: CASSLTGYTFSNGYTF

J: TRBJ1-2
D: -
V: TRBV19
size: -
DNA: TGTGCCAGTAGTTTGGGGAGAGACTATGGCTACACCTTC
CDR3: CASSLGRDYGYTF

J: TRBJ2-7
D: -
V: TRBV18
size: -
DNA: TGTGCCAGCTCGCCCCTTTCCTACGAGCAGTACTTC
CDR3: CASSPLSYEQYF

J: TRBJ1-2
D: TRBD1
V: TRBV7-2
size: once
DNA: TGTGCCAGCAGCCCGGGACAGGGGGACTATGGCTACACCTTC
CDR3: CASSPGQGDYGYTF

J: TRBJ2-1
D: TRBD2
V: TRBV7-9
size: -
DNA: TGTGCCAGCAGTGGGGCTAGCGGGTCGCTCAATGAGCAGTTCTTC
CDR3: CASSGASGSLNEQFF

J: TRBJ2-1
D: -
V: TRBV5-1
size: -
DNA: TGCGCCAGCAGCTTGGCCGTCGCCTCCTTGAATGAGCAGTTCTTC
CDR3: CASSLAVASLNEQFF

J: TRBJ2-5
D: TRBD2
V: TRBV5-1
size: -
DNA: TGCGCCAGCAGCTTGGCGAGCGGGAGGGCAGAGACCCAGTACTTC
CDR3: CASSLASGRAETQYF

J: TRBJ2-3
D: TRBD1
V: TRBV6-4
size: -
DNA: TGTGCCAGCAGTGCGGGGACAGGGGTAGGCACAGATACGCAGTATTTT
CDR3: CASSAGTGVGTDTQYF

J: TRBJ1-1
D: TRBD1
V: TRBV19
size: -
DNA: TGTGCCAGTAGTCCGGACAGGGGGCGATACACTGAAGCTTTCTTT
CDR3: CASSPDRGRYTEAFF

J: TRBJ2-4
D: TRBD2
V: TRBV6-6
size: -
DNA: TGTGCCAGCAGGCCGGGACTAGCGGGAGGGCCCACTTACTTC
CDR3: CASRPGLAGGPTYF

J: TRBJ2-5
D: TRBD2
V: TRBV9
size: -
DNA: TGTGCCAGCGGAGAGAGTAGCGGGATGGAGACCCAGTACTTC
CDR3: CASGESSGMETQYF

J: TRBJ2-1
D: TRBD2
V: TRBV30
size: -
DNA: TGTGCCTGGAGTGGGACTAGCTACTACAATGAGCAGTTCTTC
CDR3: CAWSGTSYYNEQFF